This entry features one T cell receptor beta chain sequence. The specificity of this receptor is unknown. Per-base qualities were not stored, and no clone one base away is much larger. High-throughput TCR beta sequencing profiled peripheral blood CD8+ and CD4+ T cells from healthy donors, Susac syndrome patients and multiple sclerosis patients. Healthy donors were age- and sex-matched controls. Bulk CD8+ and CD4+ T cells were purified by magnetic negative isolation, while CD8+ TEMRA cells were enriched using FACS. Blood was drawn into EDTA tubes, processed within 24 hours, and PBMCs were isolated by density gradient centrifugation. PBMCs intended for TCR sequencing were cryopreserved in liquid nitrogen and were subsequently thawed in a 37 degrees C water bath. Purity of sorted or isolated CD4+, CD8+ and CD8+ TEMRA cells was at least 90%. RNA was extracted using the RNeasy kit, and about 0.45 to 1 ug of the RNA was reverse transcribed with random hexamers. TCR beta CDR3 regions were amplified with the immunoSEQ multiplex PCR assay covering 54 Vbeta and 13 Jbeta segments. Bias from PCR amplification was corrected by using a synthetic template baseline for primer optimization and for computational correction. On the authors' methods: Only productive sequences were kept, with reads annotated to V, D and J genes according to IMGT and analyzed in immunoSEQ Analyzer. Clonality was computed as one minus Shannon entropy normalized by log2 of the number of productive unique sequences. For each patient and control, public and private clones were evaluated among the 100 most prevalent clones. A clone was defined as Susac-specific if it was absent from the healthy and MS cohorts, from roughly 1,000 published viral clones and from other ImmuneACCESS disease sequences. In TCRdb, the public reads were trimmed at Q25 with fastp and aligned with MiXCR, with productive beta chains retained. Duplicate CDR3 protein sequences are folded into a single record with the most common DNA and genes. TCRdb's processing, not the study's, gives the V and J calls here. The sample table contains around 160,000 distinct CDR3 sequences; only one count was recorded for around 94% of them. The ten largest clones capture 0.13% to 0.15% of the sample.

V gives up 0 bases and J gives up 0 bases, and the segment between their germline ends measures 11 bases. CDR1 DFQATT and CDR2 SNEGSKA were looked up in the germline V gene (reference sequence). The CDR3 contains 15 residues, cysteine and phenylalanine counted. Just the 45-base CDR3 DNA is kept, in frame starting at base 1. The data were taken from a study of CD8 T cells in Susac syndrome (dated by TCRdb to the late 2010s). In terms of the full investigation: The study used repertoire sequencing to test whether antigen drove CD8+ T cell activation and differentiation in Susac syndrome. Beyond this particular receptor, the publication reports: The TCR sequencing and HLA analysis was acknowledged to have included a relatively small number of individuals.

The sequencing input was CD4+ T cells from PBMCs. The TCR comes from a human donor in good health. The chain is encoded by TRBV20-1 joined to TRBJ2-5; a tentative D match to TRBD2 spans 6 bases. The nucleotide sequence reads TGCAGTGCTAGAGATAGGGAGGCGTACCAAGAGACCCAGTACTTC. It translates as CSARDREAYQETQYF.